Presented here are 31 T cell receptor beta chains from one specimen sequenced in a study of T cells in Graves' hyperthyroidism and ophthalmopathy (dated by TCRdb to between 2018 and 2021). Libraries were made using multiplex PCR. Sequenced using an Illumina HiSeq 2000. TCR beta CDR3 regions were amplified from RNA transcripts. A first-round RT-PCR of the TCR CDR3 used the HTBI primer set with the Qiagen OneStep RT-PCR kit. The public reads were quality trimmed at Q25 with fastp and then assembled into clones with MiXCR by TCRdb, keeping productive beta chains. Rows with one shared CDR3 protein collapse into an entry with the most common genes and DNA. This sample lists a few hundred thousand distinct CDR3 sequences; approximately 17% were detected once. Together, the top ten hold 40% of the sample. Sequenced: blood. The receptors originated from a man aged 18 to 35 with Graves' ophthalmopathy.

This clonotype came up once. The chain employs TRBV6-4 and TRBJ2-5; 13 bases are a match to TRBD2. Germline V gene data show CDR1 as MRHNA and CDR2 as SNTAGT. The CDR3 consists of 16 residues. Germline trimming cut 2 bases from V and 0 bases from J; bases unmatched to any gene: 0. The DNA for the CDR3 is TGTGCCAGCAGTGACGGGACTAGCGGGGACCAAGAGACCCAGTACTTC. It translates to CASSDGTSGDQETQYF.

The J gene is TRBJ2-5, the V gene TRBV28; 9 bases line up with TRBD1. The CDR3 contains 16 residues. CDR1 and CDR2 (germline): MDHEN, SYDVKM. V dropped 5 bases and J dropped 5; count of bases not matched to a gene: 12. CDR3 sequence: CASSRPGTGPAETQYF. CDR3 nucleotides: TGTGCCAGCAGTCGCCCCGGGACAGGGCCTGCCGAGACCCAGTACTTC. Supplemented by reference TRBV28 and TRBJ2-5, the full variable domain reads DVKVTQSSRYLVKRTGEKVFLECVQDMDHENMFWYRQDPGLGLRLIYFSYDVKMKEKGDIPEGYSVSREKKERFSLILESASTNQTSMYLCASSRPGTGPAETQYFGPGTRLLVL.

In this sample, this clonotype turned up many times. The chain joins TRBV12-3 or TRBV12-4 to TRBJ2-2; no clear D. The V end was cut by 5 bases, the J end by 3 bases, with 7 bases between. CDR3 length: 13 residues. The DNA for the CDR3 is TGTGCCAGCAGTACCACTTACACCGGGGAGCTGTTTTTT. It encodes CASSTTYTGELFF.

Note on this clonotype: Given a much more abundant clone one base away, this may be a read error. The CDR3 region is CASRVDRPQYF. CDR3 DNA sequence: TGTGCCAGCAGGGTAGATAGGCCGCAGTATTTT. The chain has TRBV12-3 or TRBV12-4 and TRBJ2-3, with D unclear. Deletions cut 6 bases from V and 10 bases from J, with 11 bases between. This CDR3 is 11 amino acids long.

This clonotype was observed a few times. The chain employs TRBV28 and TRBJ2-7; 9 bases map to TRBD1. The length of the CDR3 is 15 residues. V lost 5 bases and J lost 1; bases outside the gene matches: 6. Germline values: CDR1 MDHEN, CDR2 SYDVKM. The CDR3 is CASSRIGTGSYEQYF. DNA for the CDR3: TGTGCCAGCAGTCGGATCGGGACAGGGTCCTACGAGCAGTACTTC.

The CDR3, as DNA: TGTGCCAGTATTAACGGAGGGGGCGGGGGGGCGAGCAATGAGCAGTTCTTC. Residues: CASINGGGGGASNEQFF. The rearrangement joins TRBV19 to TRBJ2-1; 9 bases agree with TRBD2. The germline CDR1 and CDR2 sequences are LNHDA and SQIVND (reference sequence). The CDR3 is made up of 17 amino acids. The V segment lost 7 bases and the J segment 6 bases; nucleotides outside the gene matches: 16.

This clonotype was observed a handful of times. The CDR3 DNA sequence: TGTGCCAGCGGACAAAACTACGAGCAGTACTTC. As protein: CASGQNYEQYF. V gene TRBV7-9 combines with J gene TRBJ2-7; TRBD1 might be the D (5 bases). This CDR3 comprises 11 residues. Germline values: CDR1 SEHNR, CDR2 FQNEAQ (reference sequence). V dropped 8 bases and J dropped 3 bases, with 8 bases sitting between them.

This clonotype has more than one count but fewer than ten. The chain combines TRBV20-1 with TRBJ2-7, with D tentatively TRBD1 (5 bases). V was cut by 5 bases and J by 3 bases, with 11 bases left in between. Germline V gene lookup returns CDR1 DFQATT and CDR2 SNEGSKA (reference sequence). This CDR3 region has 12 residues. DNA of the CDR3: TGCAGTGCTGACCAAACAGGCTACGAGCAGTACTTC. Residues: CSADQTGYEQYF.

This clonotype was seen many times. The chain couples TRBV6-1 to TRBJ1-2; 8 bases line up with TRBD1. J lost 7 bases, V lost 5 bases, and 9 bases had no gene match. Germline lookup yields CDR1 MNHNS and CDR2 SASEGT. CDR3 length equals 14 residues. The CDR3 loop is CASSFADRAGGYTF. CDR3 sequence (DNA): TGTGCCAGCAGTTTCGCGGACAGGGCGGGTGGCTACACCTTC.

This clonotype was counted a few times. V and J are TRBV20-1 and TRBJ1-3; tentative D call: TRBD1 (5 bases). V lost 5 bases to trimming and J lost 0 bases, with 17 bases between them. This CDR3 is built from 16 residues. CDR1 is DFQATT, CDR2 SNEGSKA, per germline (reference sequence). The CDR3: CSAPSGAASSGNTIYF. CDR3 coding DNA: TGCAGTGCTCCCAGCGGGGCGGCCAGCTCTGGAAACACCATATATTTT.

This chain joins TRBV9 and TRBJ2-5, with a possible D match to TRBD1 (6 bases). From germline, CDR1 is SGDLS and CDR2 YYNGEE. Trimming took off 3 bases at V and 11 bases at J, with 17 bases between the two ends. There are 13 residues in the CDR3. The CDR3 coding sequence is TGTGCCAGCAGCGGTCGGGACAACCCCGCTCAGTACTTC. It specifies CASSGRDNPAQYF.

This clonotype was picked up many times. CDR3: CATSRDLGQYGYTF. In DNA, the CDR3 is TGTGCCACCAGCAGAGATCTGGGACAGTATGGCTACACCTTC. This rearrangement joins TRBV15 to TRBJ1-2; 7 nucleotides align to TRBD1. The V and J ends lost 0 bases and 5 bases, in that order; junction bases with no gene match: 3. CDR1 is LNHNV, CDR2 YYDKDF, per germline (reference sequence). CDR3 length equals 14 residues.

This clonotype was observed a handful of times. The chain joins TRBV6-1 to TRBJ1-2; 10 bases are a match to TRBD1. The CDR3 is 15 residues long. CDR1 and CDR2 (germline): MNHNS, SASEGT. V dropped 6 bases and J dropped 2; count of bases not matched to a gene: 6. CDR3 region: CASRAGTGANYGYTF. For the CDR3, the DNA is TGTGCCAGCAGAGCCGGGACAGGGGCCAACTATGGCTACACCTTC.

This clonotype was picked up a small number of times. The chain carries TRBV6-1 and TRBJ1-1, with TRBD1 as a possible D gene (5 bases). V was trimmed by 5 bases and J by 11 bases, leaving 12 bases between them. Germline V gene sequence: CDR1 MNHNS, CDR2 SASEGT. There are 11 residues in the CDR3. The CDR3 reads CASSTGGGAFF. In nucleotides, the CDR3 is TGTGCCAGCAGTACAGGTGGTGGGGCTTTCTTT.

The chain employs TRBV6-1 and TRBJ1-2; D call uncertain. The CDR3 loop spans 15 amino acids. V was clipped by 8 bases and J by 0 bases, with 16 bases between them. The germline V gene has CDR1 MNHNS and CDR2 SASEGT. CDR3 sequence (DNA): TGTGCCAGCCTTGGGGAGCTCGGAGCTAACTATGGCTACACCTTC. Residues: CASLGELGANYGYTF.

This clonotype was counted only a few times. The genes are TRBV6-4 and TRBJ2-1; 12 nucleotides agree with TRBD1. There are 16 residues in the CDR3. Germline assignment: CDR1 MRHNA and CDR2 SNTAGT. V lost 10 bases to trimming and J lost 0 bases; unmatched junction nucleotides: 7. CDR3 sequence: CATTRDRGRSYNEQFF. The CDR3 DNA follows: TGTGCCACCACCAGGGACAGGGGGCGCTCCTACAATGAGCAGTTCTTC.

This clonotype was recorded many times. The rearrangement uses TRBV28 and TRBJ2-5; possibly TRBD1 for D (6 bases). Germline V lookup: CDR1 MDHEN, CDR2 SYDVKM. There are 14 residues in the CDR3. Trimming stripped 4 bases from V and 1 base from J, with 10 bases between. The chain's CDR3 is CASSSGQIQETQYF. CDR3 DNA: TGTGCCAGCAGTTCCGGACAGATCCAAGAGACCCAGTACTTC.

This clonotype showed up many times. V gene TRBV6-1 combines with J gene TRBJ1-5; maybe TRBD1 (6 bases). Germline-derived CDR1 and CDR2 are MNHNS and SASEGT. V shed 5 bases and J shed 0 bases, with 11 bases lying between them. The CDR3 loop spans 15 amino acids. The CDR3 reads CASSPSRGSNQPQHF. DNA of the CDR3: TGTGCCAGCAGTCCAAGCAGGGGTAGCAATCAGCCCCAGCATTTT.

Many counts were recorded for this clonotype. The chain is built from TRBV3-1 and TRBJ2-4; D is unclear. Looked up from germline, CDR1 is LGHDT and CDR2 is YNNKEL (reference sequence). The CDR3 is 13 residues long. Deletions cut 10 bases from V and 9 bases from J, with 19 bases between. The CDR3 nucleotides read TGTGCCACAAGCCAAGACATAAGGAGCATTCAGTACTTC. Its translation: CATSQDIRSIQYF.

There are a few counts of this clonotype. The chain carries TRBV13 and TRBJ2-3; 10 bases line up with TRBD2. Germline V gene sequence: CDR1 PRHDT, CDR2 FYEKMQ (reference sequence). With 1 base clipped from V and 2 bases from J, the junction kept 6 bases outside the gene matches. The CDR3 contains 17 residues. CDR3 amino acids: CASSLERGGFDTDTQYF. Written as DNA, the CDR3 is TGTGCCAGCAGCTTAGAGCGGGGGGGATTCGACACAGATACGCAGTATTTT.

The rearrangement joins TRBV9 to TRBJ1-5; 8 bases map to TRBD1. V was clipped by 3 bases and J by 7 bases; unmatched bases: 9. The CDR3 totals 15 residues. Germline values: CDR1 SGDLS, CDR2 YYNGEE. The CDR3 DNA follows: TGTGCCAGCAGCGGCGGACAGGGCCTAGGACAGCCCCAGCATTTT. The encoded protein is CASSGGQGLGQPQHF.

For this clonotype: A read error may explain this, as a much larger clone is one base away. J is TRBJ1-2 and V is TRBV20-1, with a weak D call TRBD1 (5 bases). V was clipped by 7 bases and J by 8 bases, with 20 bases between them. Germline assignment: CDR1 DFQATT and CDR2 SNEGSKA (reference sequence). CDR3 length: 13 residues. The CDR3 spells CSVTEPGDGGYTF. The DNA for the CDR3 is TGCAGTGTTACGGAGCCTGGGGACGGGGGCTACACCTTC.

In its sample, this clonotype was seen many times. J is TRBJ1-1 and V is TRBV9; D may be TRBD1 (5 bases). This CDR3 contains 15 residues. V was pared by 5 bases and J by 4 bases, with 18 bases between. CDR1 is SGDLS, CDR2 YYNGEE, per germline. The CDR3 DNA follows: TGTGCCAGCAGTGCGGGGACCAGAGGGTCCACTGAAGCTTTCTTT. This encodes CASSAGTRGSTEAFF.

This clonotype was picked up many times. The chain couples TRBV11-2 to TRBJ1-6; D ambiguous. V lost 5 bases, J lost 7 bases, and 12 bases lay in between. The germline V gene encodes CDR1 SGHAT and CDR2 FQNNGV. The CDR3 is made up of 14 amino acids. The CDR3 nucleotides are TGTGCCAGCAGCGGGCCTACGGAGAATTCACCCCTCCACTTT. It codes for CASSGPTENSPLHF.

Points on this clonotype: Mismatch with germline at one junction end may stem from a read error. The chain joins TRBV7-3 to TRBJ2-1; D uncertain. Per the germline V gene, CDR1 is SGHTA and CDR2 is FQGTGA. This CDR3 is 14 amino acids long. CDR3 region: CASSQDPSPAEQFF. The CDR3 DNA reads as TGCGCCAGCAGCCAAGATCCGTCTCCGGCTGAGCAGTTCTTC.

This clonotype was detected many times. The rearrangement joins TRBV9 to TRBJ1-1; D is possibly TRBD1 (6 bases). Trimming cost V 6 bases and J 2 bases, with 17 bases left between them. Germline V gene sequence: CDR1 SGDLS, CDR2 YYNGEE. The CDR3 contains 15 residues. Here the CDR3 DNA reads TGTGCCAGCACCCCAAGCAGGGGCCAAAACACTGAAGCTTTCTTT. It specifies CASTPSRGQNTEAFF.

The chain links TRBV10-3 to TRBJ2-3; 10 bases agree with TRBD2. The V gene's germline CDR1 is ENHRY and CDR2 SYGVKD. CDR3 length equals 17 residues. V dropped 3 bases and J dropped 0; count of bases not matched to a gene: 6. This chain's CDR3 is CAISEPGLATSTDTQYF. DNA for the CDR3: TGTGCCATCAGTGAACCGGGACTAGCGACTAGCACAGATACGCAGTATTTT.

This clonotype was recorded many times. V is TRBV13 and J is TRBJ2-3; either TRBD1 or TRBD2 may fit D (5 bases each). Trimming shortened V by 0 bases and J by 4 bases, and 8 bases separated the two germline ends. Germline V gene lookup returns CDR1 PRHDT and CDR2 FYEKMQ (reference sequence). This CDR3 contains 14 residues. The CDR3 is CASSLGRGPDTQYF. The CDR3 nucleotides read TGTGCCAGCAGCTTAGGGAGGGGACCAGATACGCAGTATTTT.

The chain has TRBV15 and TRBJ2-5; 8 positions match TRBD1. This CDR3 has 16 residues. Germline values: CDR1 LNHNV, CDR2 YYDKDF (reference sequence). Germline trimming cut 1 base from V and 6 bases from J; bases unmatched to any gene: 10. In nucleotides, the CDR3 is TGTGCCACCAGCAGAGCGCCGACAGGGGAGACTCAGACCCAGTACTTC. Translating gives CATSRAPTGETQTQYF. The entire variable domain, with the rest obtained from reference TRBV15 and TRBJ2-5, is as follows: DAMVIQNPRYQVTQFGKPVTLSCSQTLNHNVMYWYQQKSSQAPKLLFHYYDKDFNNEADTPDNFQSRRPNTSFCFLDIRSPGLGDTAMYLCATSRAPTGETQTQYFGPGTRLLVL.

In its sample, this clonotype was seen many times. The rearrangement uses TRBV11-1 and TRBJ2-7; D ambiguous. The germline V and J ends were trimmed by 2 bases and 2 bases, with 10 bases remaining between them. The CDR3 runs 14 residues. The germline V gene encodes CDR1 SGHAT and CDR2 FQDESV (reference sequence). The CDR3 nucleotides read TGTGCCAGCAGCTTAACTTCAGGCACCTACGAGCAGTACTTC. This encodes CASSLTSGTYEQYF. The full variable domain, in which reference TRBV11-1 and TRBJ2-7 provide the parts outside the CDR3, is EAEVAQSPRYKITEKSQAVAFWCDPISGHATLYWYRQILGQGPELLVQFQDESVVDDSQLPKDRFSAERLKGVDSTLKIQPAELGDSAMYLCASSLTSGTYEQYFGPGTRLTVT.

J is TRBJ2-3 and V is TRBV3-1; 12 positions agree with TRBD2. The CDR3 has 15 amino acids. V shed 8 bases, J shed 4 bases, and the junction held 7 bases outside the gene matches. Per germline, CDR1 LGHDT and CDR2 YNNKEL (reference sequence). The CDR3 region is CASGLTSGGPDTQYF. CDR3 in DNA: TGTGCCAGCGGCCTTACTAGCGGGGGGCCAGATACGCAGTATTTT.